A selection of T cell receptor beta chains follows, all from one sample in a study of Ad26.COV2.S vaccination and SARS-CoV-2 variants. Only in-frame clones appear in the TCRdb table, and some are missing; sequencing was by immunoSEQ multiplex PCR. The table shows about 320,000 clones, with 90% occurring only once. Material: peripheral blood, obtained in a trial of Ad26.COV2.S vaccine versus placebo. The source is a person aged 18-65 years who received the Ad26.COV2.S COVID-19 vaccine or a placebo. CDR3s include the opening cysteine and the closing phenylalanine or tryptophan. D genes are given only for firm matches. Rows give clone size only sometimes, using once, few, many, or a class for an expanded clone.

CDR3nt: TGTGCCGCTGCGCGGGACAGGAGCACAGATACGCAGTATTTT
CDR3aa: CAAARDRSTDTQYF
v_gene: TRBV2
j_gene: TRBJ2-3
abundance: -
d_gene: TRBD1

CDR3nt: TGTGCCAGCAGACCTCCTCACTGGGGAGGGCCACGTGAGCAGTTCTTC
CDR3aa: CASRPPHWGGPREQFF
v_gene: TRBV27
j_gene: TRBJ2-1
abundance: -
d_gene: TRBD2

CDR3nt: TGTGCCAGCAGTTTTTTCTCAGGGGAGGGTTACGAGCAGTACTTC
CDR3aa: CASSFFSGEGYEQYF
v_gene: TRBV27
j_gene: TRBJ2-7
abundance: -
d_gene: -

CDR3nt: TGTGCCAGCAGTTTTCTAGCGGGAGGCCCGGGAGGCACAGATACGCAGTATTTT
CDR3aa: CASSFLAGGPGGTDTQYF
v_gene: TRBV27
j_gene: TRBJ2-3
abundance: -
d_gene: TRBD2

CDR3nt: TGTGCCAGCAGCCCAAGGACAGGGAAGGGTTCACCCCTCCACTTT
CDR3aa: CASSPRTGKGSPLHF
v_gene: TRBV7-9
j_gene: TRBJ1-6
abundance: few
d_gene: TRBD1

CDR3nt: TGTGCCAGCAGCTCACTCACAGGGATGGGCACCGGGGAGCTGTTTTTT
CDR3aa: CASSSLTGMGTGELFF
v_gene: TRBV11-1
j_gene: TRBJ2-2
abundance: -
d_gene: -

CDR3nt: TGTGCCAGCAGCTTATACGAGGGGGCAGGGATAGGCTACACCTTC
CDR3aa: CASSLYEGAGIGYTF
v_gene: TRBV7-8
j_gene: TRBJ1-2
abundance: -
d_gene: TRBD1

CDR3nt: TGTGCCAGCAGCTTAGGGACAGAGAATGAAAAACTGTTTTTT
CDR3aa: CASSLGTENEKLFF
v_gene: TRBV7-2
j_gene: TRBJ1-4
abundance: -
d_gene: -

CDR3nt: TGTGCCAGCAGTCCAAGTACAGCGGCCTTATCCTACAATGAGCAGTTCTTC
CDR3aa: CASSPSTAALSYNEQFF
v_gene: TRBV4-2
j_gene: TRBJ2-1
abundance: once
d_gene: -

CDR3nt: TGTGCCAGCAGCCAAGAGAGGAGTTATGCTGGAAACACCATATATTTT
CDR3aa: CASSQERSYAGNTIYF
v_gene: TRBV14
j_gene: TRBJ1-3
abundance: -
d_gene: -

CDR3nt: TGTGCCAGCAGCTTAGGGACTACAAACACCGGGGAGCTGTTTTTT
CDR3aa: CASSLGTTNTGELFF
v_gene: TRBV11-2
j_gene: TRBJ2-2
abundance: once
d_gene: -

CDR3nt: TGCGCCAGCAGCTTCTCCGGGACTAGCGGTTCCTACGAGCAGTACTTC
CDR3aa: CASSFSGTSGSYEQYF
v_gene: TRBV5-1
j_gene: TRBJ2-7
abundance: -
d_gene: TRBD2

CDR3nt: TGTGCCAGCAGCCCCCCGGCCAGAGGGGGCACCGGGGAGCTGTTTTTT
CDR3aa: CASSPPARGGTGELFF
v_gene: TRBV7-2
j_gene: TRBJ2-2
abundance: -
d_gene: -

CDR3nt: TGCGCCAGCAGCCAACGGCAGGGAGCGCCGGGCTACTATGGCTACACCTTC
CDR3aa: CASSQRQGAPGYYGYTF
v_gene: TRBV4-3
j_gene: TRBJ1-2
abundance: -
d_gene: -

CDR3nt: TGCGCCAGCAGCCAAGATTTCCCGGGGGGAACCGGGGAGCTGTTTTTT
CDR3aa: CASSQDFPGGTGELFF
v_gene: TRBV4-3
j_gene: TRBJ2-2
abundance: -
d_gene: TRBD2

CDR3nt: TGTGCCAGCAGTTTTGGACCCTACGAGCAGTACTTC
CDR3aa: CASSFGPYEQYF
v_gene: TRBV28
j_gene: TRBJ2-7
abundance: -
d_gene: -

CDR3nt: TGTGCCAGCAGCCCATATCTAGTCAGGGAAGCTTTCTTT
CDR3aa: CASSPYLVREAFF
v_gene: TRBV14
j_gene: TRBJ1-1
abundance: few
d_gene: -

CDR3nt: TGTGCCAGCAGACCATCAGGGGGCGGGATTGAAAAACTGTTTTTT
CDR3aa: CASRPSGGGIEKLFF
v_gene: TRBV6-5
j_gene: TRBJ1-4
abundance: -
d_gene: TRBD1

CDR3nt: TGTGCCATCAGTGAGTCGGGTCCAACAGGATATAATCAGCCCCAGCATTTT
CDR3aa: CAISESGPTGYNQPQHF
v_gene: TRBV10-3
j_gene: TRBJ1-5
abundance: -
d_gene: -

CDR3nt: TGTGCCAGCAGCATCTCAACAAGGGGCAGCAATCAGCCCCAGCATTTT
CDR3aa: CASSISTRGSNQPQHF
v_gene: TRBV6-2/TRBV6-3
j_gene: TRBJ1-5
abundance: few
d_gene: -

CDR3nt: TGTGCCAGTTGGTACAGCCAGGATGGCTACACCTTC
CDR3aa: CASWYSQDGYTF
v_gene: TRBV19
j_gene: TRBJ1-2
abundance: -
d_gene: -

CDR3nt: TGTGCCAGCTCACCAGACTATGTGGCAGTCTACGAGCAGTACTTC
CDR3aa: CASSPDYVAVYEQYF
v_gene: TRBV18
j_gene: TRBJ2-7
abundance: -
d_gene: -

CDR3nt: TGCGCCAGCAGCCCCGAGGGGGCTCACTACGAGCAGTACTTC
CDR3aa: CASSPEGAHYEQYF
v_gene: TRBV5-1
j_gene: TRBJ2-7
abundance: -
d_gene: TRBD1

CDR3nt: TGTGCCAGCAGCGCGAGGGGACTCCAAGAGACCCAGTACTTC
CDR3aa: CASSARGLQETQYF
v_gene: TRBV9
j_gene: TRBJ2-5
abundance: -
d_gene: -

CDR3nt: TGCGCCAGCAGCCATACATTATCCGGGACAGGGGGCAATCAGCCCCAGCATTTT
CDR3aa: CASSHTLSGTGGNQPQHF
v_gene: TRBV4-3
j_gene: TRBJ1-5
abundance: -
d_gene: TRBD1

CDR3nt: TGTGCCAGCAGCTTAGTTCCAGACATGAACACTGAAGCTTTCTTT
CDR3aa: CASSLVPDMNTEAFF
v_gene: TRBV7-9
j_gene: TRBJ1-1
abundance: -
d_gene: -

CDR3nt: TGTGCCAGCAGCCCCCTCGGGTTGGAAGGCTACACCTTC
CDR3aa: CASSPLGLEGYTF
v_gene: TRBV3-1/TRBV3-2
j_gene: TRBJ1-2
abundance: -
d_gene: -